What follows describes a single T cell receptor (beta chain). CDR3 length: 14 residues. The V gene's germline CDR1 is SGHRS and CDR2 YFSETQ. With 5 bases clipped from V and 6 bases from J, the junction kept 6 bases outside the gene matches. TCRdb re-derived calls from the RT-PCR reads in MiXCR, one entry per CDR3 protein. The sample gives about 680,000 distinct CDR3 sequences, approximately 15% of which show up once; around 3.3% is in the top ten. The origin of this receptor is a female donor in good health, serving as a healthy control. Input material: memory CD4+ T cells from blood. The rearrangement uses TRBV5-1 and TRBJ2-7; 12 bases are shared with TRBD1. The CDR3 sequence is CASRSRDRGLEQYF. Here the CDR3 DNA reads TGCGCCAGCAGATCCCGGGACAGGGGGCTCGAGCAGTACTTC.